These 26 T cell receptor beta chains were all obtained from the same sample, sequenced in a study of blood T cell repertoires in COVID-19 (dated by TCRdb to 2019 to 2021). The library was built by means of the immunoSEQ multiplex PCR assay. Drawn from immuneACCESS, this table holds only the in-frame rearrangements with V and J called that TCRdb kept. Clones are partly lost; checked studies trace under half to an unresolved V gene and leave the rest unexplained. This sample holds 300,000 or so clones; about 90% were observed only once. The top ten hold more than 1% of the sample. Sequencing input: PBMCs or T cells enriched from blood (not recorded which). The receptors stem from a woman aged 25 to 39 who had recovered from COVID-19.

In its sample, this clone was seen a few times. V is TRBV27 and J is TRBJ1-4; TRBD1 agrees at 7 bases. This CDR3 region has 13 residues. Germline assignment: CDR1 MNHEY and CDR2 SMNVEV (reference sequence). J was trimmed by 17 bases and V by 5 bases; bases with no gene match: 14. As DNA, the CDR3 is TGTGCCAGCAGTCCGACTTCCTGGGACAGTCTTTTTTTT. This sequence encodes CASSPTSWDSLFF.

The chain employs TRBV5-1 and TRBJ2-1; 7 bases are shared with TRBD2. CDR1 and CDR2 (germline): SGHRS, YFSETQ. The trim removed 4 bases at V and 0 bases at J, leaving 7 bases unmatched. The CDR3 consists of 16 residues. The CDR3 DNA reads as TGCGCCAGCAGCGTAAACGGGGGGTACTCCTACAATGAGCAGTTCTTC. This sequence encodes CASSVNGGYSYNEQFF.

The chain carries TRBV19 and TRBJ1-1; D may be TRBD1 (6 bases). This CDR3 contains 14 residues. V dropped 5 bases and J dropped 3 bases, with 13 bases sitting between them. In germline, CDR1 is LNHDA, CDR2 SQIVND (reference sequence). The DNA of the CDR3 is TGTGCCAGTAGTCAACAGGGTTTGGACACTGAAGCTTTCTTT. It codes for CASSQQGLDTEAFF. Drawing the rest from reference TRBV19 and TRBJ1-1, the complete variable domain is DGGITQSPKYLFRKEGQNVTLSCEQNLNHDAMYWYRQDPGQGLRLIYYSQIVNDFQKGDIAEGYSVSREKKESFPLTVTSAQKNPTAFYLCASSQQGLDTEAFFGQGTRLTVV.

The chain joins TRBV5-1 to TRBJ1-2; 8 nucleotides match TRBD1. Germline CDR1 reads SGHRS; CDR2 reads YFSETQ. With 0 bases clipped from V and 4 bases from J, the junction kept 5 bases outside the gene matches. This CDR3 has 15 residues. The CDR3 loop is CASSLAAGGGYGYTF. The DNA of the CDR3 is TGCGCCAGCAGCTTGGCGGCAGGGGGCGGCTATGGCTACACCTTC.

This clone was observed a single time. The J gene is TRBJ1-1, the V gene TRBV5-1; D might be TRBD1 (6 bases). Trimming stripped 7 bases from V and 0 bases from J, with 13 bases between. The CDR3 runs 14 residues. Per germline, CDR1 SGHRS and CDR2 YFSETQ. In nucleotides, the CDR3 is TGCGCCAGCGGTCAAGGGGGTGTGAACACTGAAGCTTTCTTT. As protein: CASGQGGVNTEAFF.

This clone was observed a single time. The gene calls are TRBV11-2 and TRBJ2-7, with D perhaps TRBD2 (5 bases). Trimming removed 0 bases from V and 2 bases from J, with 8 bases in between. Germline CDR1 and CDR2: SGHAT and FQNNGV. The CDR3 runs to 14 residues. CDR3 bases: TGTGCCAGCAGCTTAGATACGGGGACCTACGAGCAGTACTTC. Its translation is CASSLDTGTYEQYF.

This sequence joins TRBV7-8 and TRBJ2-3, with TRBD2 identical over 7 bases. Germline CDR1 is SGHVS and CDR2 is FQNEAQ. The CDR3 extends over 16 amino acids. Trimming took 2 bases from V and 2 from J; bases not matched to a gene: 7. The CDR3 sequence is CASSLRPRGDTDTQYF. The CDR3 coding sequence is TGTGCCAGCAGCTTAAGGCCCCGGGGGGACACAGATACGCAGTATTTT.

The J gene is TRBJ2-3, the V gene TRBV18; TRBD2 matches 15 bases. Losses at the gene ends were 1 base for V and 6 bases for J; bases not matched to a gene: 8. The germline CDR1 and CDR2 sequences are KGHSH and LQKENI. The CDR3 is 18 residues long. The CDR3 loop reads CASSPLGLAGGVGDTQYF. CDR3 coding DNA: TGTGCCAGCTCACCACTGGGACTAGCGGGGGGCGTCGGGGATACGCAGTATTTT.

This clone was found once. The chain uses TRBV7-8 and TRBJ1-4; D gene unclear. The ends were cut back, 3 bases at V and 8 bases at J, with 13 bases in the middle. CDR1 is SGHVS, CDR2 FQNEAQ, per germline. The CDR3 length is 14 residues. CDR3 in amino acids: CASSFRGGREKLFF. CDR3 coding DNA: TGTGCCAGCAGCTTCCGGGGAGGGAGGGAAAAACTGTTTTTT.

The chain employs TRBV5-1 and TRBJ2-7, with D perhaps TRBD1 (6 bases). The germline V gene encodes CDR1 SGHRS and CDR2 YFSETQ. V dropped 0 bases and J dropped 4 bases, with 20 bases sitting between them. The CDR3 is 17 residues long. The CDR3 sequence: CASSLGVQGRTGYEQYF. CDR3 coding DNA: TGCGCCAGCAGCTTGGGAGTCCAGGGGCGAACGGGATACGAGCAGTACTTC. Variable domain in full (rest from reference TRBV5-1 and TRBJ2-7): KAGVTQTPRYLIKTRGQQVTLSCSPISGHRSVSWYQQTPGQGLQFLFEYFSETQRNKGNFPGRFSGRQFSNSRSEMNVSTLELGDSALYLCASSLGVQGRTGYEQYFGPGTRLTVT.

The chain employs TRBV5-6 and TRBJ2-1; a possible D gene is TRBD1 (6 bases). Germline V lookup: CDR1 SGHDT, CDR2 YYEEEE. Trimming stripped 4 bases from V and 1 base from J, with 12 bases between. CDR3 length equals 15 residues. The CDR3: CASSTGTQSYNEQFF. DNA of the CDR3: TGTGCCAGCAGCACCGGGACACAGTCCTACAATGAGCAGTTCTTC.

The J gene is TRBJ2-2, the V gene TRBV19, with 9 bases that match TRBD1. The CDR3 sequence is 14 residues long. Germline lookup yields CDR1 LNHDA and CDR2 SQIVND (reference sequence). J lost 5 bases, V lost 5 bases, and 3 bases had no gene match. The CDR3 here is CASSDRGLTGELFF. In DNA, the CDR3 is TGTGCCAGTAGTGACAGGGGGTTAACCGGGGAGCTGTTTTTT.

CDR3 nucleotide sequence: TGCGCCAGCAGCTTGGAGCAGGGATTGAACACTGAAGCTTTCTTT. Translation: CASSLEQGLNTEAFF. The chain uses TRBV5-1 and TRBJ1-1; possible D gene TRBD1, 5 bases. V lost 0 bases to trimming and J lost 0 bases, with 9 bases between them. Germline V gene sequence: CDR1 SGHRS, CDR2 YFSETQ. CDR3 size: 15 residues.

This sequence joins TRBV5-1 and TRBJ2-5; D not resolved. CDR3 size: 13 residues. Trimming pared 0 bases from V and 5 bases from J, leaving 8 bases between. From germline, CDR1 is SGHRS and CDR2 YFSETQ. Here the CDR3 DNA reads TGCGCCAGCAGCTTGGATCCTAGGGAGACCCAGTACTTC. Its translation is CASSLDPRETQYF.

The CDR3 region has the DNA TGTGCCAGCAGCCGTACCGGGACAGGGGGCAACTATGGCTACACCTTC. Translating gives CASSRTGTGGNYGYTF. V is TRBV5-8 and J is TRBJ1-2; 12 bases fit TRBD1. The CDR3 extends over 16 amino acids. Germline lookup yields CDR1 SGHTS and CDR2 YDEGEE. J was trimmed by 2 bases and V by 4 bases; bases with no gene match: 6. The whole variable domain, filled in from reference TRBV5-8 and TRBJ1-2, reads EAGVTQSPTHLIKTRGQQATLRCSPISGHTSVYWYQQALGLGLQFLLWYDEGEERNRGNFPPRFSGRQFPNYSSELNVNALELEDSALYLCASSRTGTGGNYGYTFGSGTRLTVV.

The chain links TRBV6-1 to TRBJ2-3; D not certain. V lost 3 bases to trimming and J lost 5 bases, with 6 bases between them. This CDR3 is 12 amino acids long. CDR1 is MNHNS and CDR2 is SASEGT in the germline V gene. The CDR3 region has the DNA TGTGCCAGCAGTGAGTCGAGAGATACGCAGTATTTT. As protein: CASSESRDTQYF.

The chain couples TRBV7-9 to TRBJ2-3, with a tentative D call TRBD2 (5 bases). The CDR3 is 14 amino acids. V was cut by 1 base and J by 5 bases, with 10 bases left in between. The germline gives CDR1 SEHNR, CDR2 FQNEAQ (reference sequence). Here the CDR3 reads CASSLDRGGDTQYF. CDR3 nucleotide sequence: TGTGCCAGCAGCTTAGACCGGGGTGGAGATACGCAGTATTTT.

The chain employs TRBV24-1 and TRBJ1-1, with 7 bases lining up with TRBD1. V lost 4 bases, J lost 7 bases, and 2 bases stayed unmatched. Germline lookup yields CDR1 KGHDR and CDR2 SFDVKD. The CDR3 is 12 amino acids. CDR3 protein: CATSEGDSEAFF. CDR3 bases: TGTGCCACCAGTGAGGGGGACAGTGAAGCTTTCTTT.

CDR3 protein: CASGLGTGGRTGELFF. As DNA, the CDR3 is TGTGCTAGTGGTTTGGGGACAGGGGGGAGGACCGGGGAGCTGTTTTTT. The genes are TRBV12-5 and TRBJ2-2; 10 bases map to TRBD1. The V and J ends lost 1 base and 5 bases, in that order; junction bases with no gene match: 4. The CDR3 totals 16 residues. Germline V gene lookup returns CDR1 LGHNT and CDR2 FRNRAP.

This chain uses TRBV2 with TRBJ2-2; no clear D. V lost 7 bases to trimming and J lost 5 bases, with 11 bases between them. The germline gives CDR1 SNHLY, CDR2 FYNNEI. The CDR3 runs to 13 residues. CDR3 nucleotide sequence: TGTGCCAGCAAGGCCCGGGTTACCGGGGAGCTGTTTTTT. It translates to CASKARVTGELFF.

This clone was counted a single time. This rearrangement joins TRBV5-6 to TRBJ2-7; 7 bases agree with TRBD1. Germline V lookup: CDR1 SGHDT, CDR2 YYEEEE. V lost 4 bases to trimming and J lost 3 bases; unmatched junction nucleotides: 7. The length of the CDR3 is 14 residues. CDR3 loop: CASSVGTEIYEQYF. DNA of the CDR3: TGTGCCAGCAGCGTCGGGACAGAGATCTACGAGCAGTACTTC.

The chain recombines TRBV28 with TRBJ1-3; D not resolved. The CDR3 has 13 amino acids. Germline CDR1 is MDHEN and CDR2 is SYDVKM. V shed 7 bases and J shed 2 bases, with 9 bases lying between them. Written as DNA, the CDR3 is TGTGCCAGCATCTCCTCCCCTGGAAACACCATATATTTT. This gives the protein CASISSPGNTIYF. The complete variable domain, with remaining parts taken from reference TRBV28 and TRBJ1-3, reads DVKVTQSSRYLVKRTGEKVFLECVQDMDHENMFWYRQDPGLGLRLIYFSYDVKMKEKGDIPEGYSVSREKKERFSLILESASTNQTSMYLCASISSPGNTIYFGEGSWLTVV.

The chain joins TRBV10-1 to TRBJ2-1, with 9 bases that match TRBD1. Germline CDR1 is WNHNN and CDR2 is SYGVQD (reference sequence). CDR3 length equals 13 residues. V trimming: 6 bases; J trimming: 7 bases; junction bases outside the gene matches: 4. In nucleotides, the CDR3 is TGCGCCAGCAGCGGGACAGGGAGGAATGAGCAGTTCTTC. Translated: CASSGTGRNEQFF.

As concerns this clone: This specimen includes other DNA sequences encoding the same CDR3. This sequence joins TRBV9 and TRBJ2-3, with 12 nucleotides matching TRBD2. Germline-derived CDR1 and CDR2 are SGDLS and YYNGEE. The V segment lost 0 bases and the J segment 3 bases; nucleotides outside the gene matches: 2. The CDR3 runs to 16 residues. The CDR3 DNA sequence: TGTGCCAGCAGCGTAGCACTAGCGGGGGGAACAGATACGCAGTATTTT. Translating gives CASSVALAGGTDTQYF. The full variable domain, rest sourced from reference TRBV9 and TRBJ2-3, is DSGVTQTPKHLITATGQRVTLRCSPRSGDLSVYWYQQSLDQGLQFLIQYYNGEERAKGNILERFSAQQFPDLHSELNLSSLELGDSALYFCASSVALAGGTDTQYFGPGTRLTVL.

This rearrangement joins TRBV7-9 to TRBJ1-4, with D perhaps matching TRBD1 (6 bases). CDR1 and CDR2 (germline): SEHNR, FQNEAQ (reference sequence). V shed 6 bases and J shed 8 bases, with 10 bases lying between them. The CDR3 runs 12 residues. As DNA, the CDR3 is TGTGCCAGCAGGGGGGCCGGAGAAAAACTGTTTTTT. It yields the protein CASRGAGEKLFF. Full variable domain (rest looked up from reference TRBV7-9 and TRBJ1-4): DTGVSQNPRHKITKRGQNVTFRCDPISEHNRLYWYRQTLGQGPEFLTYFQNEAQLEKSRLLSDRFSAERPKGSFSTLEIQRTEQGDSAMYLCASRGAGEKLFFGSGTQLSVL.

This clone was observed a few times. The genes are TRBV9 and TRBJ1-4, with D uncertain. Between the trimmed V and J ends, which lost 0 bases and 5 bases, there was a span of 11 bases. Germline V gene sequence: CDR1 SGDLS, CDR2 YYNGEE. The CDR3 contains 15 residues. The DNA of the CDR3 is TGTGCCAGCAGCGTAGGGTTGGCCGGGAATGAAAAACTGTTTTTT. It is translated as CASSVGLAGNEKLFF.